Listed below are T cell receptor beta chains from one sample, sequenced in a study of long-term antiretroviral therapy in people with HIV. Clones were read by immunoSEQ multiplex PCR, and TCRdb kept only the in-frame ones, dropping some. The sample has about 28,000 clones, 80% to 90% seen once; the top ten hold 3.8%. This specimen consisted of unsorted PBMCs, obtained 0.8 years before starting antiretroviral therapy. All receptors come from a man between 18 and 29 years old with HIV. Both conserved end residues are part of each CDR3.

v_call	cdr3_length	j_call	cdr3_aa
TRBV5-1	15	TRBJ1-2	CASSSDLLPGDGYTF
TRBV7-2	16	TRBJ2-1	CASSLSGDPTYNEQFF
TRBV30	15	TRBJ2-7	CAWSVPGGNSYEQYF
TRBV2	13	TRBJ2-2	CASKDSNTGELFF
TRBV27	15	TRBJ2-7	CASRSRRGETYEQYF
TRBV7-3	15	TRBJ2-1	CASSPGWEKGHEQFF
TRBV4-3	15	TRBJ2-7	CASSQVAGLFYEQYF
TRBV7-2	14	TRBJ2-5	CASSLVAEEETQYF
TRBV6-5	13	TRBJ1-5	CASSYEGSQPQHF
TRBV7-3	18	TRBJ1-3	CASSSKGTHRISGNTIYF
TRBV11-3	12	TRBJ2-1	CASSRRDNEQFF
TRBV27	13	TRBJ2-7	CASSGLGTYEQYF
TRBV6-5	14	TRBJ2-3	CASSFGYDTDTQYF
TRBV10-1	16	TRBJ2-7	CASRDRELGNSYEQYF
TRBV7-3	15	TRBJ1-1	CASSFGALSNTEAFF
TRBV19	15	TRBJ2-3	CASSRLGLRTDTQYF
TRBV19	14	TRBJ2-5	CASSPRTIQETQYF
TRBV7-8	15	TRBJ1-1	CASSLGPLGATEAFF
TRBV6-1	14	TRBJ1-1	CASRGGDLNTEAFF
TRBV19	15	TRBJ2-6	CASSMVHSGANVLTF
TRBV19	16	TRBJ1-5	CASSIQDRDSNQPQHF
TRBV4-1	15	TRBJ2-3	CASSQGTGRTDTQYF
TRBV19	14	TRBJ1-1	CASTTTGRGTEAFF
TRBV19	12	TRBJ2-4	CASSIGGNIQYF
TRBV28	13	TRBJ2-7	CASSDSTYGEQYF
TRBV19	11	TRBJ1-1	CASSADQGAFF
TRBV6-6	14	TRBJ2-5	CASSYASRETTQYF
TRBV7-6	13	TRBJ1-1	CASSPDTNTEAFF
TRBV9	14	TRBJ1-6	CASSVVGSDSPLHF
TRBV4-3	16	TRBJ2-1	CASSLGGTPPGNEQFF
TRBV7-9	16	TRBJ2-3	CASSPGGAGWVDTQYF
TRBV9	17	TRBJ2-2	CASSTRGSGTNTGELFF
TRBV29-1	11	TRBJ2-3	CSVASTDTQYF
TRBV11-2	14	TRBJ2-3	CASSLGGGEDTQYF
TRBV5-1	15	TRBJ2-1	CASSQGAGEYNEQFF
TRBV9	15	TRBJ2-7	CASSVGSMRFDEQYF
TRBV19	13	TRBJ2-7	CASSIEDSYEQYF
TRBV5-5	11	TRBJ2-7	CATSHGYEQYF
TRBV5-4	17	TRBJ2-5	CASSSGLAGGSQETQYF
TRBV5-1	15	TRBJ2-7	CASSLRGGYREEQYF
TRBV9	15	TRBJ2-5	CASSDTGTREETQYF
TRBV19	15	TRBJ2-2	CASKPGTAFTGELFF
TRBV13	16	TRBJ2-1	CASSYLAGGSYNEQFF
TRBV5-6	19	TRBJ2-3	CASSQFGTASPLDTDTQYF
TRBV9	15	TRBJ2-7	CASSVWASGDYEQYF
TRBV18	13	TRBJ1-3	CASSPRSGNTIYF
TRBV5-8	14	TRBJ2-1	CASSFLTGLGEQFF
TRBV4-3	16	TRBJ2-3	CASSQGRTSSTDTQYF